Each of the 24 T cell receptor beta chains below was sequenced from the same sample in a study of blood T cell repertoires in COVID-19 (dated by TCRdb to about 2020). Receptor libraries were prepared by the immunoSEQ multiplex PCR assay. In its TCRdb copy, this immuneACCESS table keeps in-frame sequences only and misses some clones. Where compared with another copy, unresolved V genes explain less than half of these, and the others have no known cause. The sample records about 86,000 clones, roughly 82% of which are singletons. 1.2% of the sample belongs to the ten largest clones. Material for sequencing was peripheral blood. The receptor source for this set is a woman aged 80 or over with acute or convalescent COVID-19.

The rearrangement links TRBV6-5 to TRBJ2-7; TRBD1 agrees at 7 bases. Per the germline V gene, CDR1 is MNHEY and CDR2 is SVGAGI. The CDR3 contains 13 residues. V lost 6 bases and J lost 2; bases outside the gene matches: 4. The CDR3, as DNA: TGTGCCAGCAGCACTGACAGGGCCTACGAGCAGTACTTC. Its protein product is CASSTDRAYEQYF.

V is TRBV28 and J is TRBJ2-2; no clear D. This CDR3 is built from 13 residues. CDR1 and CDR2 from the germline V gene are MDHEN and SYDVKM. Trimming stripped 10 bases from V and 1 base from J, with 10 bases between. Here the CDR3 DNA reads TGTGCCACATTTCAGGAGAACACCGGGGAGCTGTTTTTT. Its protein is CATFQENTGELFF.

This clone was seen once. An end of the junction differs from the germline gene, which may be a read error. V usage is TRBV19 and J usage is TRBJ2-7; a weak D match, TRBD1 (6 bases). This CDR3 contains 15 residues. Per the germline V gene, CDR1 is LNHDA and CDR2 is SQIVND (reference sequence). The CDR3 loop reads CASSLVRQGIYEQHF. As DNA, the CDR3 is TGTGCCAGTAGCCTGGTCCGGCAGGGGATCTACGAGCAGCACTTC.

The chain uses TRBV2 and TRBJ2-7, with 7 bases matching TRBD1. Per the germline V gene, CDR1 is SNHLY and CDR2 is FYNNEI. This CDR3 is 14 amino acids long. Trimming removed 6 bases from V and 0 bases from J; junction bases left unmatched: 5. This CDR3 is CASRETGVSYEQYF. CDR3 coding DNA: TGTGCCAGCAGGGAAACAGGGGTCTCCTACGAGCAGTACTTC. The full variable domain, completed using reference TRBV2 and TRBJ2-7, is EPEVTQTPSHQVTQMGQEVILRCVPISNHLYFYWYRQILGQKVEFLVSFYNNEISEKSEIFDDQFSVERPDGSNFTLKIRSTKLEDSAMYFCASRETGVSYEQYFGPGTRLTVT.

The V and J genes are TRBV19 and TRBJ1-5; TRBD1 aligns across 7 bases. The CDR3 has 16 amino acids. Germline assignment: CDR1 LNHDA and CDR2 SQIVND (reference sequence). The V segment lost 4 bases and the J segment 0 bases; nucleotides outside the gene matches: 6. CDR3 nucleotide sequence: TGTGCCAGTAGTAGAGAGGGACAGTATAGCAATCAGCCCCAGCATTTT. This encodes CASSREGQYSNQPQHF. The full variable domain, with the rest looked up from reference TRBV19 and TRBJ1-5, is DGGITQSPKYLFRKEGQNVTLSCEQNLNHDAMYWYRQDPGQGLRLIYYSQIVNDFQKGDIAEGYSVSREKKESFPLTVTSAQKNPTAFYLCASSREGQYSNQPQHFGDGTRLSIL.

CDR3 sequence (DNA): TGTGCCAGCAGCGGAGGCGGGCAGTACTTC. Translation gives CASSGGGQYF. This chain joins TRBV7-9 and TRBJ2-7; possibly TRBD2 for D (5 bases). The CDR3 length is 10 residues. Germline values: CDR1 SEHNR, CDR2 FQNEAQ (reference sequence). Trimming pared 5 bases from V and 9 bases from J, leaving 8 bases between.

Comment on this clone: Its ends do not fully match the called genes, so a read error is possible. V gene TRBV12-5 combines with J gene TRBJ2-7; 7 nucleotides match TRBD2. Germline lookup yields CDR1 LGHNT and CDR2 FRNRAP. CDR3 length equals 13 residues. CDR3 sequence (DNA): TGTGCTAGTGGTTGGGGAGGGTCCGGGAAAGCGTTCTTC. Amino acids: CASGWGGSGKAFF.

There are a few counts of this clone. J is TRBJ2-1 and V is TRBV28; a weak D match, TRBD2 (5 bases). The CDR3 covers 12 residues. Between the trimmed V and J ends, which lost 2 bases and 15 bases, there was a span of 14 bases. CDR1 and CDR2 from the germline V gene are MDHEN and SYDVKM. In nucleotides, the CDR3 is TGTGCCAGCAGTTTACCGGGGTCGGTATTGTTCTTC. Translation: CASSLPGSVLFF.

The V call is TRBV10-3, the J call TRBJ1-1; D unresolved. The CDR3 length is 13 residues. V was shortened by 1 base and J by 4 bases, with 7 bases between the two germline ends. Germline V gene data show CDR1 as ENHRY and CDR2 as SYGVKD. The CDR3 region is CAISELSGTEAFF. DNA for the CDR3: TGTGCCATCAGTGAGTTGTCAGGCACTGAAGCTTTCTTT.

The CDR3 loop is CASSQQFYGYTF. The DNA for the CDR3 is TGTGCCAGCAGCCAACAGTTTTATGGCTACACCTTC. The chain has TRBV3-1 (or the pseudogene TRBV3-2) and TRBJ1-2; D is undetermined. The CDR3 covers 12 residues. CDR1 is LGHDT and CDR2 is YNNKEL in the germline V gene (reference sequence). V lost 2 bases, J lost 5 bases, and 6 bases lay in between.

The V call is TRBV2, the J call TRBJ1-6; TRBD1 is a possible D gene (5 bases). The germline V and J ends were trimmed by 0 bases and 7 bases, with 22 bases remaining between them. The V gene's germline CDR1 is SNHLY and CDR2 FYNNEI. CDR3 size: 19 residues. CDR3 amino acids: CASSEAPPVTQGFNSPLHF. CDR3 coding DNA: TGTGCCAGCAGTGAAGCCCCCCCCGTGACCCAGGGCTTCAATTCACCCCTCCACTTT.

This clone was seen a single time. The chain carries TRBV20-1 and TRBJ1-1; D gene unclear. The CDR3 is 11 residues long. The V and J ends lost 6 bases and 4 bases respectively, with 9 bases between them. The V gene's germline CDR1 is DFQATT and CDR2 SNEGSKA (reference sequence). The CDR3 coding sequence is TGCAGTGCCCTAAGGAGCACTGAAGCTTTCTTT. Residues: CSALRSTEAFF.

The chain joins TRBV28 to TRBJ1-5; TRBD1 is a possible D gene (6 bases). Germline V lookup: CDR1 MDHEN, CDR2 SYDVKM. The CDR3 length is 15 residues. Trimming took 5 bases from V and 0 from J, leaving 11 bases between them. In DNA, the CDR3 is TGTGCCAGCAGTAGAACGGACAGTAGCAATCAGCCCCAGCATTTT. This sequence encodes CASSRTDSSNQPQHF.

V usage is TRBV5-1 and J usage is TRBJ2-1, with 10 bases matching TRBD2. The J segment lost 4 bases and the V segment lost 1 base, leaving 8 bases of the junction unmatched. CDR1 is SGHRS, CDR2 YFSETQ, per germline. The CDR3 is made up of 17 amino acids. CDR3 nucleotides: TGCGCCAGCAGCTTGTGGGCTAGCGGGGGACCTTACAATGAGCAGTTCTTC. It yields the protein CASSLWASGGPYNEQFF.

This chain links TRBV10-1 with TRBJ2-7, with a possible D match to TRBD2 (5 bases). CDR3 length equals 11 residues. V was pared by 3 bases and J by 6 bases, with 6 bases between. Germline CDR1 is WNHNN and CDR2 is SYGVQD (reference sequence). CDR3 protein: CASSDGGEQYF. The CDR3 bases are TGCGCCAGCAGTGACGGAGGCGAGCAGTACTTC.

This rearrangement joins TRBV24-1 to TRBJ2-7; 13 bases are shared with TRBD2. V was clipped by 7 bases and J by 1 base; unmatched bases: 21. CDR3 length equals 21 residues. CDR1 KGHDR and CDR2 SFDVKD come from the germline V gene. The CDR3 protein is CATSCRDKGLAGPIVSYEQYF. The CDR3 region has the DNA TGTGCCACCAGCTGTCGGGACAAGGGACTAGCGGGACCCATTGTGTCCTACGAGCAGTACTTC.

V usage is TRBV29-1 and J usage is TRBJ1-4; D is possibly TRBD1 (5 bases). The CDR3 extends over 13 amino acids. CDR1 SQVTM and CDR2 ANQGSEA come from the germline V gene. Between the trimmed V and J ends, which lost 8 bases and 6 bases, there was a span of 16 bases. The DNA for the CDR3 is TGCAGCATCCTTGGGCAACAGGATGAAAAACTGTTTTTT. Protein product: CSILGQQDEKLFF.

For the CDR3, the DNA is TGTGCCACCAGTGATTTTGCAGGGTATGGCTACACCTTC. Protein: CATSDFAGYGYTF. The genes are TRBV24-1 and TRBJ1-2; D possibly corresponds to TRBD1 (5 bases). The ends were cut back, 1 base at V and 5 bases at J, with 7 bases in the middle. In germline, CDR1 is KGHDR, CDR2 SFDVKD. This CDR3 is built from 13 residues.

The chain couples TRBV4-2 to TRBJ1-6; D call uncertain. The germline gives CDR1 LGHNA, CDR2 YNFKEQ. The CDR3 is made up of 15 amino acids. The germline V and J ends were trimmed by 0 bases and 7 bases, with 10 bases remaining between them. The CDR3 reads CASSQDAGSNSPLHF. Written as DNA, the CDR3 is TGTGCCAGCAGCCAAGACGCGGGGAGCAATTCACCCCTCCACTTT.

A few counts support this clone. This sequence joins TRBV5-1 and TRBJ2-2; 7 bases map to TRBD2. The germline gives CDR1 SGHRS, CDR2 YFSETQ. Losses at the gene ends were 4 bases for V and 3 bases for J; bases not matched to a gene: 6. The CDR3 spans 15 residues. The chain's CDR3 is CASSKSGDHTGELFF. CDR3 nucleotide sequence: TGCGCCAGCAGCAAGAGCGGGGATCACACCGGGGAGCTGTTTTTT.

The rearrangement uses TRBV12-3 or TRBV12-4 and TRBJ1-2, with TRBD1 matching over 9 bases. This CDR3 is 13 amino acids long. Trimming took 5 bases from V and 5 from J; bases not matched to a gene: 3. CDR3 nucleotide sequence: TGTGCCAGCAGTAGACAGGGGGTGTATGGCTACACCTTC. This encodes CASSRQGVYGYTF.

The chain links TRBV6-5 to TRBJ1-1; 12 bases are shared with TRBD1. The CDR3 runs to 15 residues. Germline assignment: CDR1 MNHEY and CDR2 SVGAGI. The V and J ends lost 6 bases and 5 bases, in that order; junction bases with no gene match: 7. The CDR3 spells CASSAGTGGWTEAFF. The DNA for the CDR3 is TGTGCCAGCAGCGCCGGGACAGGGGGCTGGACTGAAGCTTTCTTT.

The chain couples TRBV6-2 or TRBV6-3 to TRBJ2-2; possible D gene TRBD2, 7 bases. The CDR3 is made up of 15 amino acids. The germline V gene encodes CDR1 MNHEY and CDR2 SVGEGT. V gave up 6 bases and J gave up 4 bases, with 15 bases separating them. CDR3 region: CASSPPRGATGELFF. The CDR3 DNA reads TGTGCCAGCAGCCCTCCCCGGGGGGCCACCGGGGAGCTGTTTTTT.

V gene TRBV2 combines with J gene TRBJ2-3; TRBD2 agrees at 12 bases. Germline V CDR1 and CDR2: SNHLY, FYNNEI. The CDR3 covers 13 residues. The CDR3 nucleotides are TGTGCTACCCTAGCGGGAGGGACAGATACGCAGTATTTT. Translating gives CATLAGGTDTQYF.